The clone carrying this TCR beta chain was seen at least ten times. Antigen: not known. TCRdb reprocessed the reads with MiXCR, giving one entry per CDR3 protein. This sample has hundreds of thousands of distinct CDR3 sequences; about 33% occur once, and the top ten carry under 15%. The record originates from a study of T cell repertoires in cytomegalovirus infection. About the research overall: CMV epitopes, recently identified HLA-C-restricted and well-studied HLA-B-restricted, were used. It can be stated that public TCR beta signatures indicated CMV infection as well as a matching HLA type.

CDR1 and CDR2 (germline): SGHVS, FNYEAQ. The V end was cut by 3 bases, the J end by 0 bases, with 8 bases between. CDR3 size: 14 residues. Study-wide points: Frequencies of public TCR beta families were cumulated, and this identified carriers of CMV plus the relevant HLA.

The material was cultured CD8+ T cells from PBMCs, obtained from culture after CMV antigen stimulation. The genes are TRBV7-6 and TRBJ1-1; a possible D gene is TRBD1 (5 bases). The receptor was isolated from a human donor in good health (CMV status not recorded). Some clones in this sample may be carry-over from other donors' samples. The CDR3 reads CASSLGTVNTEAFF. The CDR3 nucleotides read TGTGCCAGCAGCTTGGGGACGGTGAACACTGAAGCTTTCTTT. The whole variable domain, filled in from reference TRBV7-6 and TRBJ1-1, reads GAGVSQSPRYKVTKRGQDVALRCDPISGHVSLYWYRQALGQGPEFLTYFNYEAQQDKSGLPNDRFSAERPEGSISTLTIQRTEQRDSAMYRCASSLGTVNTEAFFGQGTRLTVV.